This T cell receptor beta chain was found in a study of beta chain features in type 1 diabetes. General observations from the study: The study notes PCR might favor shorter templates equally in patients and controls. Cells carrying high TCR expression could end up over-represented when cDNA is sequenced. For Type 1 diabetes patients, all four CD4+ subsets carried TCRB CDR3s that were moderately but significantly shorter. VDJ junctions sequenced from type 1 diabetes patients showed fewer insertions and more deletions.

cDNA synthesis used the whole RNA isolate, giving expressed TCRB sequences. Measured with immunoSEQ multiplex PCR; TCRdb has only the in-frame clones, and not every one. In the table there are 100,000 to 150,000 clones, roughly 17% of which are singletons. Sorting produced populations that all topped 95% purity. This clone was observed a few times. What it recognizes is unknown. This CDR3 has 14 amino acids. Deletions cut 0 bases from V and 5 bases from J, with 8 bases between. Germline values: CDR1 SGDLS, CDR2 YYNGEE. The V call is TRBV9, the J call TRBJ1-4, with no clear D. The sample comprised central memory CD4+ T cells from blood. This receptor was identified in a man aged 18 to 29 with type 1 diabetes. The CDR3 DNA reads TGTGCCAGCAGCGTAGACCAGTACAATGAAAAACTGTTTTTT. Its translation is CASSVDQYNEKLFF.